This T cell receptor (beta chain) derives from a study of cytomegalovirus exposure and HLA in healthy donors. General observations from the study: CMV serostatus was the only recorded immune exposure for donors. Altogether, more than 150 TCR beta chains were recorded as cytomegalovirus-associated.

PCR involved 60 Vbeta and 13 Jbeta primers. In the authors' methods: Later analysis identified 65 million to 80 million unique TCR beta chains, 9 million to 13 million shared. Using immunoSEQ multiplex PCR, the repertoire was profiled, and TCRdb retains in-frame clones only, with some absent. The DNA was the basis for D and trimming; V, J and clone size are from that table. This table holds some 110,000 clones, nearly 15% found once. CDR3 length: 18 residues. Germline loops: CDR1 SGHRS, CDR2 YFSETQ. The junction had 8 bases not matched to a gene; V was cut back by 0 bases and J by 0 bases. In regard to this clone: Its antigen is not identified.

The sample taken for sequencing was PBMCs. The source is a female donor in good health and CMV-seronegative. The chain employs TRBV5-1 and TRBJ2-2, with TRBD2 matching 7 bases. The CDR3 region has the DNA TGCGCCAGCAGCTTGGAAGCGGGGCGCGGACCGAACACCGGGGAGCTGTTTTTT. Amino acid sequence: CASSLEAGRGPNTGELFF.